Ten or more counts support the clone carrying this T cell receptor beta chain. The antigen remains undetermined. The source of the sample is a study of T cells in Graves' hyperthyroidism and ophthalmopathy. PBMCs stemmed from 10 ml fresh peripheral blood. RNA transcripts provided the source from which TCR beta CDR3 regions were amplified. The study used the HTBI primer set for a first-round RT-PCR of the TCR CDR3. TCRdb ran MiXCR on the multiplex PCR reads and lists one entry per CDR3 protein. This table has 350,000 or so distinct CDR3 sequences, approximately 18% appearing once. CDR3 length equals 15 residues. The junction had 9 bases not matched to a gene; V was cut back by 3 bases and J by 4 bases. CDR1 and CDR2 (germline): MNHEY, SVGEGT. Points from the study as a whole: Ophthalmopathy was told apart from stable hyperthyroidism by a 13 V-J model.

The sequencing input was blood. The rearrangement uses TRBV6-2 or TRBV6-3 and TRBJ2-7; 7 bases agree with TRBD2. This sequence was found in a woman aged 40 to 55 with Graves' ophthalmopathy. This chain's CDR3 is CASSYVGGREYEQYF. In DNA, the CDR3 is TGTGCCAGCAGTTATGTAGGAGGGAGGGAGTACGAGCAGTACTTC.